The 8 T cell receptor beta chains below come from one sample, sequenced in a study of T cell responses to AZD1222 COVID-19 vaccine. Clones were read by immunoSEQ multiplex PCR, and TCRdb kept only the in-frame ones, dropping some. The sample has roughly 150,000 clones, roughly 87% seen once. The sequences come from peripheral blood, collected 28 days after the second AZD1222 dose. The receptor set was obtained from an adult who received the AZD1222 COVID-19 vaccine.

The rearrangement uses TRBV29-1 and TRBJ1-5, with D perhaps matching TRBD1 (5 bases). V shed 3 bases and J shed 2 bases, with 14 bases lying between them. The CDR3 covers 15 residues. Germline CDR1 is SQVTM and CDR2 is ANQGSEA. This chain's CDR3 is CSVDTGSGGNQPQHF. CDR3 sequence (DNA): TGCAGCGTTGATACTGGATCGGGGGGCAATCAGCCCCAGCATTTT. The variable domain in full, with the rest retrieved from reference TRBV29-1 and TRBJ1-5, is SAVISQKPSRDICQRGTSLTIQCQVDSQVTMMFWYRQQPGQSLTLIATANQGSEATYESGFVIDKFPISRPNLTFSTLTVSNMSPEDSSIYLCSVDTGSGGNQPQHFGDGTRLSIL.

CDR3 sequence: CASSLVTGTNEKLFF. CDR3 DNA sequence: TGTGCCAGCAGCTTAGTGACGGGAACTAATGAAAAACTGTTTTTT. The genes are TRBV7-9 and TRBJ1-4; no reliable D call. Germline V gene sequence: CDR1 SEHNR, CDR2 FQNEAQ (reference sequence). The CDR3 runs 15 residues. With 1 base removed from V and 1 base from J, the gap between germline ends came to 7 bases.

The CDR3 DNA sequence: TGTGCCAGCAGCCCGAGCCTCGGACTAGCAGGAGATACGCAGTATTTT. It codes for CASSPSLGLAGDTQYF. The chain is built from TRBV7-2 and TRBJ2-3; TRBD2 agrees at 8 bases. Germline V CDR1 and CDR2: SGHTA, FQGNSA. This CDR3 is 16 amino acids long. The V segment lost 5 bases and the J segment 5 bases; nucleotides outside the gene matches: 12.

The chain links TRBV7-2 to TRBJ2-1; no firm D call. The V end lost 5 bases, the J end lost 4 bases, and 9 bases lay between the germline ends. The CDR3 is made up of 13 amino acids. In germline, CDR1 is SGHTA, CDR2 FQGNSA. DNA of the CDR3: TGTGCCAGCAGCCTACAGCAATACAATGAGCAGTTCTTC. Encoded protein: CASSLQQYNEQFF.

For this clone: The same CDR3 is also encoded by other DNA sequences in this sample. V usage is TRBV11-2 and J usage is TRBJ1-6; D not certain. Trimming shortened V by 5 bases and J by 0 bases, and 8 bases separated the two germline ends. This CDR3 region has 15 residues. Germline V gene data show CDR1 as SGHAT and CDR2 as FQNNGV. This CDR3 reads CASSLESSYNSPLHF. The CDR3 DNA reads TGTGCCAGCAGCCTTGAGAGCTCCTATAATTCACCCCTCCACTTT.

This chain uses TRBV2 with TRBJ1-3, with 8 nucleotides matching TRBD1. The CDR3 runs to 14 residues. Germline V gives CDR1 SNHLY, CDR2 FYNNEI. Trimming took 7 bases from V and 3 from J; bases not matched to a gene: 5. DNA for the CDR3: TGTGCCAGCACCTCGACAGGGGTTGGAAACACCATATATTTT. Translation: CASTSTGVGNTIYF.

J is TRBJ1-2 and V is TRBV7-2; 10 nucleotides align to TRBD1. The CDR3 contains 14 residues. Germline CDR1 reads SGHTA; CDR2 reads FQGNSA. V shed 5 bases and J 6 bases; nucleotides not matched to a gene: 6. The CDR3 DNA reads as TGTGCCAGCAGCCTGCGACAGGGGGCGGATGGCTACACCTTC. Translated, it gives CASSLRQGADGYTF.

This chain connects TRBV6-1 to TRBJ2-3, with 10 bases matching TRBD2. Germline loops: CDR1 MNHNS, CDR2 SASEGT. The CDR3 sequence is 16 residues long. Trimming took 2 bases from V and 2 from J; bases not matched to a gene: 4. Here the CDR3 DNA reads TGTGCCAGCAGTGAAAGGCTAGCGGGAGTCACAGATACGCAGTATTTT. Protein product: CASSERLAGVTDTQYF.